This T cell receptor (beta chain) was sequenced for a study of regulatory T cells in long-lasting Graves disease. The study's findings and limits: Persistent-disease Graves' patients showed less TCR diversity than new cases.

Time point specified: persistent/refractory GD, antithyroid drugs over 5 years with positive TRAb. PBMC-extracted RNA yielded the TCR library. This clonotype was detected many times. Its antigen is unknown. TCR beta libraries were built with iRepertoire HTBI primers and Arm-PCR of CDR3 regions. Authors' data handling: Sequenced samples collectively carried roughly 60 TRBV and 11 to 15 TRBJ segments. TCRdb redid the calling of the multiplex PCR reads with MiXCR, one entry per CDR3 protein. What appears here as the V and J calls and clone size reflects TCRdb's work, not the paper's. Of nearly 350,000 distinct CDR3 sequences listed, 15% to 20% were seen once; the top ten hold approximately 31%. Trimming removed 8 bases from V and 5 bases from J; junction bases left unmatched: 6. This CDR3 region has 13 residues.

V and J are TRBV12-3 or TRBV12-4 and TRBJ1-5; 7 bases are a match to TRBD1. This TCR was sampled from a female donor with Graves disease. The material sequenced was peripheral blood mononuclear cells (PBMCs), taken when the disease was refractory, from a patient treated with antithyroid drugs. Here the CDR3 DNA reads TGTGCCAGCTCCGACAGGGTACATCAGCCCCAGCATTTT. Protein sequence: CASSDRVHQPQHF.